A single sample gave rise to the 22 T cell receptor beta chains below, sequenced in a study of blood T cells in healthy people across ages. A second about 7 to 11 cycle PCR used barcoded and J-beta primers. MiXCR, applied by TCRdb to the 5' RACE reads, yields one record per CDR3 protein. The profile shows fewer than 2,000,000 distinct CDR3 sequences, roughly 43% of them singletons. Sequencing used blood. The source is a human donor in good health.

This clonotype was counted between two and nine times. This chain links TRBV15 with TRBJ1-2; 11 bases fit TRBD1. CDR1 is LNHNV, CDR2 YYDKDF, per germline (reference sequence). Trimming removed 5 bases from V and 1 base from J; junction bases left unmatched: 9. CDR3 length: 17 residues. The CDR3 DNA follows: TGTGCCACCAGCGGGTGGGACAGGGGGACTAGTAACTATGGCTACACCTTC. Its translation is CATSGWDRGTSNYGYTF.

This clonotype was seen a handful of times. The chain carries TRBV18 and TRBJ1-5, with D possibly matching TRBD1 (6 bases). The germline V gene has CDR1 KGHSH and CDR2 LQKENI. The length of the CDR3 is 13 residues. Trimming removed 3 bases at V and 5 bases at J, with 8 bases between. CDR3 amino acids: CASSPRQDQPQHF. The CDR3 DNA follows: TGTGCCAGCTCACCTCGACAGGATCAGCCCCAGCATTTT.

This clonotype was picked up many times. The chain carries TRBV5-5 and TRBJ1-2, with a tentative D call TRBD1 (6 bases). Germline CDR1 SGHKS, CDR2 YYEKEE (reference sequence). The CDR3 covers 13 residues. Trimming took 4 bases from V and 3 from J, leaving 10 bases between them. The CDR3 DNA reads TGTGCCAGCAGCAGGACAGATTACTATGGCTACACCTTC. Protein product: CASSRTDYYGYTF. The full variable domain, rest sourced from reference TRBV5-5 and TRBJ1-2, is DAGVTQSPTHLIKTRGQQVTLRCSPISGHKSVSWYQQVLGQGPQFIFQYYEKEERGRGNFPDRFSARQFPNYSSELNVNALLLGDSALYLCASSRTDYYGYTFGSGTRLTVV.

The rearrangement uses TRBV20-1 and TRBJ2-3, with TRBD2 matching 11 bases. The germline CDR1 and CDR2 sequences are DFQATT and SNEGSKA (reference sequence). CDR3 size: 15 residues. V lost 6 bases to trimming and J lost 2 bases; unmatched junction nucleotides: 7. In DNA form, the CDR3 reads TGCAGTGCCTCTTTTAGCGGGGGGGCCACAGATACGCAGTATTTT. Its translation is CSASFSGGATDTQYF.

About this clonotype: A much bigger clone sits one base away, suggesting this may be a read error. V and J are TRBV7-7 and TRBJ2-1; D ambiguous. Germline V gives CDR1 SSHAT, CDR2 FNYEAQ (reference sequence). The CDR3 length is 13 residues. The CDR3 here is CASSLNPYNERFF. In DNA, the CDR3 is TGTGCTAGCAGCTTAAATCCCTACAATGAGCGGTTCTTC.

This clonotype was recorded a few times. The chain has TRBV10-3 and TRBJ2-4; possibly TRBD2 for D (6 bases). In germline, CDR1 is ENHRY, CDR2 SYGVKD. The CDR3 has 12 amino acids. Trimming stripped 7 bases from V and 8 bases from J, with 12 bases between. This chain's CDR3 is CAINSPGDIQYF. In DNA form, the CDR3 reads TGTGCCATCAATTCCCCGGGGGACATTCAGTACTTC.

This clonotype turned up a few times. The J gene is TRBJ2-7, the V gene TRBV24-1, with D hard to call. This CDR3 has 12 residues. Germline CDR1 and CDR2: KGHDR and SFDVKD. The germline V and J ends were trimmed by 0 bases and 10 bases, with 9 bases remaining between them. The CDR3 loop is CATSDLDDGQYF. The CDR3 nucleotides read TGTGCCACCAGTGATTTGGACGACGGACAGTACTTC.

The table lists this clonotype with a count of one. The V and J genes are TRBV20-1 and TRBJ1-5, with D tentatively TRBD1 (5 bases). Germline V gene data show CDR1 as DFQATT and CDR2 as SNEGSKA (reference sequence). The CDR3 covers 14 residues. Trimming took 6 bases from V and 5 from J, leaving 17 bases between them. CDR3 sequence reads: CSASGSGFDQPQHF. CDR3 sequence (DNA): TGCAGTGCCTCAGGGTCAGGGTTTGATCAGCCCCAGCATTTT.

About this clonotype itself: The germline gene is not matched at one end of the junction; a read error may be the cause. The V and J genes are TRBV27 and TRBJ1-4; tentative D call: TRBD1 (5 bases). Germline V gives CDR1 MNHEY, CDR2 SMNVEV (reference sequence). The CDR3 contains 13 residues. The CDR3 DNA reads as TGTGCCAGCAGAACCGGGACCCTGGAAAAACGGTTTTTT. Translation gives CASRTGTLEKRFF.

The count of this clonotype is one. The chain is built from TRBV4-3 and TRBJ1-1; tentative D call: TRBD1 (5 bases). CDR3 length: 14 residues. The germline V gene has CDR1 LGHNA and CDR2 YSLEER. The V and J ends lost 2 bases and 6 bases respectively, with 13 bases between them. CDR3 sequence: CASSQTVGAAEAFF. The CDR3 DNA sequence: TGCGCCAGCAGCCAAACAGTAGGGGCGGCTGAAGCTTTCTTT.

This clonotype was counted many times. The J gene is TRBJ1-2, the V gene TRBV15, with D tentatively TRBD1 (5 bases). There are 13 residues in the CDR3. Between the trimmed V and J ends, which lost 4 bases and 4 bases, there was a span of 10 bases. CDR1 is LNHNV and CDR2 is YYDKDF in the germline V gene (reference sequence). CDR3 in DNA: TGTGCCACCAGCATAGACAGAGTCTATGGCTACACCTTC. Amino acids: CATSIDRVYGYTF. The full variable domain, rest sourced from reference TRBV15 and TRBJ1-2, is DAMVIQNPRYQVTQFGKPVTLSCSQTLNHNVMYWYQQKSSQAPKLLFHYYDKDFNNEADTPDNFQSRRPNTSFCFLDIRSPGLGDTAMYLCATSIDRVYGYTFGSGTRLTVV.

This clonotype was detected a few times. The J gene is TRBJ1-2, the V gene TRBV7-2, with a weak D call TRBD1 (5 bases). This CDR3 region has 17 residues. Trimming cost V 1 base and J 3 bases, with 18 bases left between them. The germline gives CDR1 SGHTA, CDR2 FQGNSA. The CDR3 reads CASSLVGRRGSDYGYTF. The CDR3 DNA sequence: TGTGCCAGCAGCTTAGTGGGCAGACGGGGCTCAGACTATGGCTACACCTTC.

This chain links TRBV5-1 with TRBJ2-2; D might be TRBD2 (6 bases). V lost 2 bases to trimming and J lost 0 bases, with 17 bases between them. The germline gives CDR1 SGHRS, CDR2 YFSETQ. CDR3 length: 18 amino acids. The CDR3 region is CASSLGGGTGANTGELFF. CDR3 in DNA: TGCGCCAGCAGCTTAGGAGGCGGGACGGGGGCGAACACCGGGGAGCTGTTTTTT.

Only a few counts were recorded for this clonotype. The chain recombines TRBV5-1 with TRBJ2-1; D perhaps matches TRBD2 (6 bases). With 3 bases removed from V and 4 bases from J, the gap between germline ends came to 20 bases. Per germline, CDR1 SGHRS and CDR2 YFSETQ. CDR3 length equals 17 residues. The CDR3 reads CASSSDPGGFYYNEQFF. The CDR3, as DNA: TGCGCCAGCAGCTCGGACCCCGGGGGATTTTATTACAATGAGCAGTTCTTC.

The V and J genes are TRBV6-2 or TRBV6-3 and TRBJ2-7; D is uncertain. Trimming removed 5 bases at V and 0 bases at J, with 14 bases between. The CDR3 sequence is 15 residues long. Germline V gene lookup returns CDR1 MNHEY and CDR2 SVGEGT. CDR3 in amino acids: CASSVGSPSSYEQYF. CDR3 nucleotide sequence: TGTGCCAGCAGTGTGGGAAGTCCCAGCTCCTACGAGCAGTACTTC.

The rearrangement joins TRBV4-2 to TRBJ2-5; unclear D gene. With the DNA end fitting TRBJ2-7 better, the J assignment may be wrong. Looked up from germline, CDR1 is LGHNA and CDR2 is YNFKEQ. This CDR3 is built from 12 residues. The CDR3 DNA reads as TGTGCCAGCAGTAACGGAGTGGACGAGCAGTACTTC. It yields the protein CASSNGVDEQYF.

This clonotype was detected a few times. This chain links TRBV29-1 with TRBJ2-3; tentatively, D is TRBD1 (6 bases). The germline CDR1 and CDR2 sequences are SQVTM and ANQGSEA. This CDR3 region has 14 residues. The germline V and J ends were trimmed by 7 bases and 0 bases, with 14 bases remaining between them. CDR3 amino acids: CSAPNRESTDTQYF. For the CDR3, the DNA is TGCAGCGCTCCTAACAGGGAGAGCACAGATACGCAGTATTTT.

This clonotype was seen a handful of times. J is TRBJ1-5 and V is TRBV28; D uncertain. Trimming removed 6 bases from V and 8 bases from J, with 11 bases in between. CDR1 and CDR2 (germline): MDHEN, SYDVKM. The CDR3 is 12 residues long. The CDR3 DNA reads as TGTGCCAGCAGCCGCATCGTGGAGCCCCAGCATTTT. This encodes CASSRIVEPQHF. The variable domain in full, with the rest retrieved from reference TRBV28 and TRBJ1-5, is DVKVTQSSRYLVKRTGEKVFLECVQDMDHENMFWYRQDPGLGLRLIYFSYDVKMKEKGDIPEGYSVSREKKERFSLILESASTNQTSMYLCASSRIVEPQHFGDGTRLSIL.

The chain links TRBV7-9 to TRBJ1-2; D ambiguous. CDR1 is SEHNR, CDR2 FQNEAQ, per germline (reference sequence). Between the trimmed V and J ends, which lost 0 bases and 6 bases, there was a span of 17 bases. This CDR3 region has 16 residues. CDR3 region: CASSLAGSQYYHGYTF. DNA of the CDR3: TGTGCCAGCAGCTTAGCTGGCAGCCAATATTATCATGGCTACACCTTC.

The J gene is TRBJ1-2, the V gene TRBV7-9; the D gene is possibly TRBD1 (6 bases). CDR1 and CDR2 from the germline V gene are SEHNR and FQNEAQ (reference sequence). The CDR3 length is 15 residues. V was clipped by 4 bases and J by 7 bases, with 19 bases between them. CDR3: CASSYLRQVTSGYTF. In DNA form, the CDR3 reads TGTGCCAGCAGCTACCTCAGACAGGTCACAAGTGGCTACACCTTC.

The rearrangement uses TRBV4-3 and TRBJ2-2; D tentatively fits TRBD1 or TRBD2 (6 bases each). There are 17 residues in the CDR3. V was clipped by 2 bases and J by 7 bases, with 20 bases between them. Per germline, CDR1 LGHNA and CDR2 YSLEER. This CDR3 is CASSQPLKRGAGGELFF. Here the CDR3 DNA reads TGCGCCAGCAGCCAACCACTAAAAAGGGGGGCCGGCGGGGAGCTGTTTTTT.

V is TRBV4-3 and J is TRBJ1-2; D gene ambiguous. The CDR3 is 14 residues long. Germline values: CDR1 LGHNA, CDR2 YSLEER. The V and J ends lost 0 bases and 8 bases respectively, with 13 bases between them. The CDR3 region is CASSQDRGIGGYTF. DNA of the CDR3: TGCGCCAGCAGCCAAGATAGAGGCATCGGCGGCTACACCTTC.